The 14 T cell receptor beta chains given below trace back to one sample, sequenced in a study of Graves' ophthalmopathy and Graves' hyperthyroidism. RNA transcripts were the template, and TCR beta CDR3 regions were amplified from them. Following a first-round RT-PCR that used HTBI primers, a second-round multiplex PCR was carried out. TCRdb used MiXCR to reprocess the multiplex PCR reads, holding one entry per CDR3 protein. In the table there are about 400,000 distinct CDR3 sequences, approximately 15% of which are singletons. Sequenced material: peripheral blood. Every receptor here comes from a woman aged 18-35 years with stable Graves' hyperthyroidism.

This clonotype occurred a few times. A clone one base away is much larger, so this may be a read error. The genes are TRBV7-2 and TRBJ1-1, with D perhaps matching TRBD1 (5 bases). The germline V gene has CDR1 SGHTA and CDR2 FQGNSA. The CDR3 spans 15 residues. CDR3 protein: CARSRDGNMNTEACF. CDR3 DNA: TGTGCCCGCAGTAGGGACGGGAACATGAACACTGAAGCTTGCTTT.

This clonotype was observed at least ten times. The CDR3 nucleotides are TGCGCCAGCAGTGCCTCACTAGCGGGAAACACCGGGGAGCTGTTTTTT. Encoded protein: CASSASLAGNTGELFF. V and J are TRBV10-1 and TRBJ2-2; 10 bases fit TRBD2. The CDR3 is 16 amino acids. Germline loops: CDR1 WNHNN, CDR2 SYGVQD (reference sequence). V lost 4 bases to trimming and J lost 2 bases; unmatched junction nucleotides: 4.

This chain links TRBV20-1 with TRBJ1-1; D gene ambiguous. V was trimmed by 3 bases and J by 0 bases, leaving 8 bases between them. This CDR3 is 13 amino acids long. The germline V gene encodes CDR1 DFQATT and CDR2 SNEGSKA (reference sequence). For the CDR3, the DNA is TGCAGTGCTAGGGACTTGGTGAACACTGAAGCTTTCTTT. Residues: CSARDLVNTEAFF.

This clonotype was seen ten or more times. The genes are TRBV5-1 and TRBJ2-7; TRBD1 might be the D (6 bases). V was cut by 4 bases and J by 3 bases, with 8 bases left in between. The V gene's germline CDR1 is SGHRS and CDR2 YFSETQ. This CDR3 spans 12 amino acids. Written as DNA, the CDR3 is TGCGCCAGCAGCACGGACAGCTACGAGCAGTACTTC. Its translation: CASSTDSYEQYF.

This clonotype was observed many times. CDR3 amino acids: CASSDPREPLTNGYTF. The CDR3 DNA reads as TGTGCCAGCAGTGACCCTCGGGAACCCTTAACTAATGGCTACACCTTC. V and J are TRBV6-4 and TRBJ1-2; no reliable D call. CDR3 length equals 16 residues. Germline V gene sequence: CDR1 MRHNA, CDR2 SNTAGT. The V end was cut by 2 bases, the J end by 6 bases, with 19 bases between.

Details on this clonotype: The junction departs from germline at one end; a sequencing error may be responsible. The chain has TRBV2 and TRBJ1-2; D might be TRBD1 (5 bases). Germline V gives CDR1 SNHLY, CDR2 FYNNEI. This CDR3 is 13 amino acids long. The CDR3 region is CASSEDGSYGYRF. As DNA, the CDR3 is TGTGCCAGCAGTGAAGACGGCTCCTATGGCTACAGGTTC.

This clonotype occurred once. The V call is TRBV6-2 or TRBV6-3, the J call TRBJ2-5; TRBD2 agrees at 10 bases. With V trimmed by 7 bases and J by 12 bases, 17 bases remained unmatched. Germline V gene sequence: CDR1 MNHEY, CDR2 SVGEGT. This CDR3 comprises 15 residues. CDR3 nucleotide sequence: TGTGCCAGCAAGGACCAGCGGGGGGGCCAAGAGGCCAAGTACTTC. Translation: CASKDQRGGQEAKYF.

This clonotype was detected ten times or more. The rearrangement joins TRBV12-3 or TRBV12-4 to TRBJ1-2, with TRBD1 matching over 7 bases. V lost 8 bases to trimming and J lost 0 bases; unmatched junction nucleotides: 6. The CDR3 covers 14 residues. The chain's CDR3 is CASGDSATNYGYTF. For the CDR3, the DNA is TGTGCCAGCGGGGACAGTGCGACTAACTATGGCTACACCTTC.

This clonotype has ten or more counts. The chain couples TRBV3-1 to TRBJ2-2; tentatively, D is TRBD1 (5 bases). Trimming removed 0 bases from V and 6 bases from J, with 14 bases in between. CDR1 is LGHDT, CDR2 YNNKEL, per germline (reference sequence). CDR3 size: 16 residues. CDR3: CASSQDARDGAGELFF. As DNA, the CDR3 is TGTGCCAGCAGCCAAGATGCCAGGGATGGTGCCGGGGAGCTGTTTTTT.

The sample holds a few counts of this clonotype. In DNA, the CDR3 is TGTGCCAGCACAAATCTAGCAGGTGCGTGGGATACGCAGTATTTT. The encoded protein is CASTNLAGAWDTQYF. This chain joins TRBV6-2 or TRBV6-3 and TRBJ2-3, with D possibly being TRBD2 (5 bases). The V gene lost 7 bases and the J gene lost 6 bases, with 20 bases spanning the gap. The CDR3 contains 15 residues. Germline V gives CDR1 MNHEY, CDR2 SVGEGT.

This clonotype has a handful of counts. The chain is built from TRBV4-1 and TRBJ1-5; tentatively, D is TRBD1 (5 bases). Germline V gene data show CDR1 as MGHRA and CDR2 as YSYEKL. The CDR3 loop spans 14 amino acids. Trimming stripped 2 bases from V and 10 bases from J, with 15 bases between. The CDR3 loop is CASSQQGLLSPQHF. CDR3 sequence (DNA): TGCGCCAGCAGCCAACAGGGTTTGCTCTCCCCCCAGCATTTT.

CDR3 nucleotide sequence: TGTGCCAGTAGTATGGGAAGCCGTCGGACTGAAGCTTTCTTT. It encodes CASSMGSRRTEAFF. This rearrangement joins TRBV19 to TRBJ1-1; no clear D. V lost 3 bases to trimming and J lost 5 bases, with 13 bases between them. The CDR3 has 14 amino acids. Germline values: CDR1 LNHDA, CDR2 SQIVND (reference sequence).

This clonotype appeared many times. The chain couples TRBV27 to TRBJ2-2; D perhaps matches TRBD2 (5 bases). The V end lost 3 bases, the J end lost 2 bases, and 16 bases lay between the germline ends. The V gene's germline CDR1 is MNHEY and CDR2 SMNVEV (reference sequence). This CDR3 is built from 17 residues. DNA for the CDR3: TGTGCCAGCAGTTTTGTAAGAGGGCTGCGTAACACCGGGGAGCTGTTTTTT. It is translated as CASSFVRGLRNTGELFF.

This clonotype came up a few times. A clone one base away is much larger, so this may be a read error. Because it lacks the conserved phenylalanine or tryptophan at the end, this CDR3 is likely a read error. The chain links TRBV10-3 to TRBJ1-2; weak D call: TRBD1 (6 bases). V gave up 7 bases and J gave up 4 bases, with 19 bases separating them. Looked up from germline, CDR1 is ENHRY and CDR2 is SYGVKD. This CDR3 has 15 residues. CDR3 sequence: CAITSTATGGYGYTL. CDR3 in DNA: TGTGCCATCACCTCTACTGCGACAGGTGGCTATGGCTACACCCTC.